This is a list of T cell receptor beta chains from one sample in a study of blood T cell repertoires in COVID-19. Sequencing was performed with immunoSEQ multiplex PCR; in TCRdb, only in-frame clones are kept and a portion is missing. In the table there are fewer than 500,000 clones, about 89% of which are singletons. The specimen sequenced was peripheral blood. These receptors were taken from a woman aged 25 to 39 with acute or convalescent COVID-19. Both conserved end residues are part of each CDR3. D genes are given only for firm matches. Some rows mark clone size as missing; the rest say once, few, many or name a class of expanded clone.

clone_size: -
j_call: TRBJ2-3
d_call: -
v_call: TRBV6-4
cdr3_aa: CASSVAPTDTQYF
cdr3_nt: TGTGCCAGCAGTGTAGCTCCCACAGATACGCAGTATTTT

clone_size: -
j_call: TRBJ1-1
d_call: -
v_call: TRBV10-3
cdr3_aa: CAISESSEGTEAFF
cdr3_nt: TGTGCCATCAGTGAGTCCTCGGAGGGCACTGAAGCTTTCTTT

clone_size: -
j_call: TRBJ2-7
d_call: TRBD1
v_call: TRBV23-1
cdr3_aa: CASSPTRDRGRFEQYF
cdr3_nt: TGCGCCAGCAGTCCTACCCGGGACAGGGGGCGCTTCGAGCAGTACTTC

clone_size: once
j_call: TRBJ1-1
d_call: -
v_call: TRBV7-9
cdr3_aa: CASSPRDTLNTEAFF
cdr3_nt: TGTGCCAGCAGCCCACGGGACACCCTGAACACTGAAGCTTTCTTT

clone_size: -
j_call: TRBJ1-1
d_call: -
v_call: TRBV19
cdr3_aa: CASSYDRMNTEAFF
cdr3_nt: TGTGCCAGTAGCTACGACAGAATGAACACTGAAGCTTTCTTT

clone_size: -
j_call: TRBJ2-1
d_call: TRBD1
v_call: TRBV19
cdr3_aa: CASSIADRVGDEQFF
cdr3_nt: TGTGCCAGTAGTATCGCCGACAGGGTAGGCGATGAGCAGTTCTTC

clone_size: -
j_call: TRBJ1-2
d_call: TRBD1
v_call: TRBV2
cdr3_aa: CASSDTGDYGYTF
cdr3_nt: TGTGCCAGCAGTGATACAGGGGACTATGGCTACACCTTC

clone_size: -
j_call: TRBJ2-1
d_call: TRBD2
v_call: TRBV3-1/TRBV3-2
cdr3_aa: CASSPRKRGANNEQFF
cdr3_nt: TGTGCCAGCAGCCCTAGGAAGCGGGGGGCTAACAATGAGCAGTTCTTC

clone_size: -
j_call: TRBJ2-1
d_call: -
v_call: TRBV28
cdr3_aa: CASSEGSSYNEQFF
cdr3_nt: TGTGCCAGCAGCGAGGGTAGCTCCTACAATGAGCAGTTCTTC

clone_size: -
j_call: TRBJ1-2
d_call: -
v_call: TRBV19
cdr3_aa: CASREGLYGYTF
cdr3_nt: TGTGCCAGTAGGGAGGGCCTCTATGGCTACACCTTC

clone_size: -
j_call: TRBJ1-6
d_call: -
v_call: TRBV3-1/TRBV3-2
cdr3_aa: CASSRQGQFTAPLHF
cdr3_nt: TGTGCCAGCAGCCGGCAAGGACAGTTTACAGCACCCCTCCACTTT

clone_size: once
j_call: TRBJ2-1
d_call: -
v_call: TRBV14
cdr3_aa: CASSQVLAGEQFF
cdr3_nt: TGTGCCAGCAGCCAAGTTCTGGCGGGGGAGCAGTTCTTC

clone_size: once
j_call: TRBJ2-7
d_call: -
v_call: TRBV6-5
cdr3_aa: CASSYTSHREQYF
cdr3_nt: TGTGCCAGCAGTTACACTAGCCATCGCGAGCAGTACTTC

clone_size: -
j_call: TRBJ1-4
d_call: TRBD1
v_call: TRBV28
cdr3_aa: CASSWDRGREKLFF
cdr3_nt: TGTGCCAGCAGTTGGGACAGGGGGCGTGAAAAACTGTTTTTT

clone_size: -
j_call: TRBJ2-7
d_call: -
v_call: TRBV27
cdr3_aa: CATPRDYEQYF
cdr3_nt: TGTGCCACCCCGAGGGACTACGAGCAGTACTTC

clone_size: -
j_call: TRBJ1-6
d_call: TRBD1
v_call: TRBV2
cdr3_aa: CASTVGDSGNSPLHF
cdr3_nt: TGTGCCAGCACTGTTGGGGACAGTGGTAATTCACCCCTCCACTTT

clone_size: -
j_call: TRBJ2-1
d_call: TRBD2
v_call: TRBV29-1
cdr3_aa: CRARGASGGAAYNEQFF
cdr3_nt: TGCCGCGCCCGGGGGGCTAGCGGGGGGGCCGCCTACAATGAGCAGTTCTTC

clone_size: -
j_call: TRBJ1-6
d_call: TRBD1
v_call: TRBV3-1/TRBV3-2
cdr3_aa: CASSLGTGNASPLHF
cdr3_nt: TGTGCCAGCAGCCTCGGGACAGGGAACGCTTCACCCCTCCACTTT

clone_size: -
j_call: TRBJ2-7
d_call: TRBD1
v_call: TRBV3-1/TRBV3-2
cdr3_aa: CASSLMDREYF
cdr3_nt: TGTGCCAGCAGCCTCATGGACAGGGAGTACTTC

clone_size: -
j_call: TRBJ2-3
d_call: -
v_call: TRBV5-1
cdr3_aa: CASSISGHHSTDTQYF
cdr3_nt: TGCGCCAGCAGCATCTCTGGACATCATAGCACAGATACGCAGTATTTT

clone_size: once
j_call: TRBJ2-2
d_call: TRBD1
v_call: TRBV19
cdr3_aa: CASRPGQKMNTGELFF
cdr3_nt: TGTGCCAGTAGACCGGGACAGAAAATGAACACCGGGGAGCTGTTTTTT

clone_size: few
j_call: TRBJ1-1
d_call: TRBD1
v_call: TRBV5-1
cdr3_aa: CASSSDRATEAFF
cdr3_nt: TGCGCCAGCAGTTCGGACAGGGCCACTGAAGCTTTCTTT

clone_size: -
j_call: TRBJ2-5
d_call: -
v_call: TRBV4-1
cdr3_aa: CASSQQPTGQGTQYF
cdr3_nt: TGCGCCAGCAGCCAACAACCAACAGGGCAAGGGACCCAGTACTTC

clone_size: -
j_call: TRBJ2-1
d_call: -
v_call: TRBV2
cdr3_aa: CASTGGTYNEQFF
cdr3_nt: TGTGCCAGCACTGGCGGTACCTACAATGAGCAGTTCTTC

clone_size: -
j_call: TRBJ2-7
d_call: TRBD2
v_call: TRBV6-1
cdr3_aa: CASSELPPIAGGYEQYF
cdr3_nt: TGTGCCAGCAGTGAACTTCCCCCTATAGCGGGGGGGTACGAGCAGTACTTC

clone_size: -
j_call: TRBJ2-7
d_call: TRBD2
v_call: TRBV28
cdr3_aa: CASSISGGYYEQYF
cdr3_nt: TGTGCCAGCAGTATTAGCGGGGGGTACTACGAGCAGTACTTC

clone_size: -
j_call: TRBJ2-7
d_call: -
v_call: TRBV11-2
cdr3_aa: CASSFQRGGNVVYEQYF
cdr3_nt: TGTGCCAGCAGCTTCCAAAGGGGGGGGAACGTTGTCTACGAGCAGTACTTC

clone_size: -
j_call: TRBJ1-5
d_call: -
v_call: TRBV12-3/TRBV12-4
cdr3_aa: CASSRGSNQPQHF
cdr3_nt: TGTGCCAGCAGCCGAGGTAGCAATCAGCCCCAGCATTTT